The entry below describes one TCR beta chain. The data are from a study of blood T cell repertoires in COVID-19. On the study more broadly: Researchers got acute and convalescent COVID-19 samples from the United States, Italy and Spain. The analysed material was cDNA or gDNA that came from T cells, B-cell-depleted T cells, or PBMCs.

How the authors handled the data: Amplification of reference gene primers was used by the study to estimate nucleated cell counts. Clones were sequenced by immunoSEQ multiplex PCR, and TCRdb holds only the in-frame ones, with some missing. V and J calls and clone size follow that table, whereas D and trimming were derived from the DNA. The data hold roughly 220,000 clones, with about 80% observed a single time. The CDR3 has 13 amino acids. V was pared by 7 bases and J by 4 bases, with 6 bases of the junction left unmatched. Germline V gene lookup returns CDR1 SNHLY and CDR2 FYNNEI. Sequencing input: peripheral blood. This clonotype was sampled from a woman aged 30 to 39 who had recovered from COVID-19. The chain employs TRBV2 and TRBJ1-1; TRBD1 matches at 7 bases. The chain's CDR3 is CASINRGPTEAFF. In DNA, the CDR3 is TGTGCCAGCATTAACAGGGGTCCCACTGAAGCTTTCTTT. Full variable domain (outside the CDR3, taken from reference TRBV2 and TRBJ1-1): EPEVTQTPSHQVTQMGQEVILRCVPISNHLYFYWYRQILGQKVEFLVSFYNNEISEKSEIFDDQFSVERPDGSNFTLKIRSTKLEDSAMYFCASINRGPTEAFFGQGTRLTVV.